Listed below are T cell receptor beta chains from one sample, sequenced in a study of human T cells and chemical hapten exposure. TCRdb independently ran MiXCR on the RACE reads; one entry per CDR3 protein. The sample lists nearly 95,000 distinct CDR3 sequences, roughly 11% seen once, with under 2.5% in the top ten. Source: whole blood, taken in connection with sensitization to the hapten diphenylcyclopropenone (DPC). The source of these receptors is a man aged 40-55 years with alopecia areata. Some clones in this sample may be carry-over from other donors' samples. Each CDR3 is given with its conserved first and last residue. The order of the fields is J gene, V gene, D gene, clone size, CDR3 protein, CDR3 DNA. D genes are given only for firm matches. Size is omitted from some rows. Given values are once, few, many or a class for expanded clones.

j_call: TRBJ2-5
v_call: TRBV5-6
d_call: TRBD1
clone_size: NA
cdr3_aa: CASSEQGLDETQYF
cdr3_nt: TGTGCCAGCAGCGAACAGGGGTTAGACGAGACCCAGTACTTC

j_call: TRBJ1-1
v_call: TRBV7-8
d_call: NA
clone_size: NA
cdr3_aa: CASSRSQGNTEAFF
cdr3_nt: TGTGCCAGCAGCCGTTCCCAGGGAAACACTGAAGCTTTCTTT

j_call: TRBJ1-5
v_call: TRBV28
d_call: TRBD1
clone_size: many
cdr3_aa: CASIPGTANQPQHF
cdr3_nt: TGTGCCAGCATCCCCGGGACAGCCAATCAGCCCCAGCATTTT

j_call: TRBJ2-3
v_call: TRBV24-1
d_call: NA
clone_size: many
cdr3_aa: CATSDRSSTDTQYF
cdr3_nt: TGTGCCACCAGTGATCGGTCTAGCACAGATACGCAGTATTTT

j_call: TRBJ1-5
v_call: TRBV2
d_call: TRBD1
clone_size: few
cdr3_aa: CASRGLTGTNQPQHF
cdr3_nt: TGTGCCAGCAGGGGTTTGACAGGGACCAATCAGCCCCAGCATTTT

j_call: TRBJ1-1
v_call: TRBV5-6
d_call: NA
clone_size: NA
cdr3_aa: CASSRGVRGTTTEAFF
cdr3_nt: TGTGCCAGCAGCCGGGGGGTGAGGGGGACGACCACTGAAGCTTTCTTT

j_call: TRBJ2-7
v_call: TRBV6-1
d_call: NA
clone_size: many
cdr3_aa: CASSYSGGSYEQYF
cdr3_nt: TGTGCCAGCAGTTATAGCGGCGGCTCCTACGAGCAGTACTTC

j_call: TRBJ2-5
v_call: TRBV5-4
d_call: TRBD2
clone_size: NA
cdr3_aa: CASSRGTSGTQETQYF
cdr3_nt: TGTGCCAGCAGCCGCGGGACTAGCGGGACTCAAGAGACCCAGTACTTC

j_call: TRBJ1-5
v_call: TRBV28
d_call: NA
clone_size: many
cdr3_aa: CASRGSSNQPQHF
cdr3_nt: TGTGCCAGCAGGGGCTCGAGCAATCAGCCCCAGCATTTT

j_call: TRBJ2-6
v_call: TRBV6-5
d_call: TRBD1
clone_size: NA
cdr3_aa: CASSYSGTGEANVLTF
cdr3_nt: TGTGCCAGCAGTTACTCTGGCACAGGGGAGGCCAACGTCCTGACTTTC

j_call: TRBJ2-7
v_call: TRBV19
d_call: NA
clone_size: few
cdr3_aa: CASSIYGNEQYF
cdr3_nt: TGTGCCAGTAGTATATACGGAAACGAGCAGTACTTC

j_call: TRBJ2-1
v_call: TRBV15
d_call: NA
clone_size: few
cdr3_aa: CATSTFGSHGYNEQFF
cdr3_nt: TGTGCCACCAGCACCTTCGGCAGCCATGGGTACAATGAGCAGTTCTTC

j_call: TRBJ1-5
v_call: TRBV10-3
d_call: NA
clone_size: NA
cdr3_aa: CAIAGSNQPQHF
cdr3_nt: TGTGCCATAGCGGGTAGCAATCAGCCCCAGCATTTT

j_call: TRBJ1-5
v_call: TRBV18
d_call: TRBD1
clone_size: many
cdr3_aa: CASSLGQGVGQPQHF
cdr3_nt: TGTGCCAGCTCACTGGGACAGGGCGTAGGACAGCCCCAGCATTTT

j_call: TRBJ2-7
v_call: TRBV6-2/TRBV6-3
d_call: NA
clone_size: NA
cdr3_aa: CASSGYVKIKRLGEQYF
cdr3_nt: TGTGCCAGCAGTGGATATGTGAAGATCAAGAGGTTGGGCGAGCAGTACTTC

j_call: TRBJ1-6
v_call: TRBV4-3
d_call: NA
clone_size: few
cdr3_aa: CASSQVAGAQNSPLHF
cdr3_nt: TGCGCCAGCAGCCAAGTAGCAGGGGCTCAGAATTCACCCCTCCACTTT

j_call: TRBJ2-3
v_call: TRBV29-1
d_call: NA
clone_size: few
cdr3_aa: CSVQVAVADTQYF
cdr3_nt: TGCAGCGTGCAGGTGGCGGTGGCAGATACGCAGTATTTT

j_call: TRBJ1-5
v_call: TRBV4-3
d_call: TRBD1
clone_size: many
cdr3_aa: CASSQAPGGDQPQHF
cdr3_nt: TGCGCCAGCAGCCAAGCACCAGGGGGCGACCAGCCCCAGCATTTT

j_call: TRBJ1-1
v_call: TRBV28
d_call: NA
clone_size: NA
cdr3_aa: CAAGGNTEAFF
cdr3_nt: TGTGCCGCCGGGGGGAACACTGAAGCTTTCTTT

j_call: TRBJ2-1
v_call: TRBV9
d_call: NA
clone_size: NA
cdr3_aa: CASSRNSLMSSAGEQFF
cdr3_nt: TGTGCCAGCAGCCGAAACTCCCTCATGAGTAGTGCGGGTGAGCAGTTCTTC

j_call: TRBJ2-1
v_call: TRBV27
d_call: NA
clone_size: once
cdr3_aa: CASSPTSPYNEQFF
cdr3_nt: TGTGCCAGCAGTCCCACTAGCCCCTACAATGAGCAGTTCTTC

j_call: TRBJ2-2
v_call: TRBV6-5
d_call: TRBD1
clone_size: few
cdr3_aa: CASSYEGAQAGTGELFF
cdr3_nt: TGTGCCAGCAGTTATGAGGGGGCGCAGGCTGGGACCGGGGAGCTGTTTTTT

j_call: TRBJ1-5
v_call: TRBV6-2/TRBV6-3
d_call: NA
clone_size: many
cdr3_aa: CASTGGAGNQPQHF
cdr3_nt: TGTGCCAGCACAGGTGGGGCGGGCAATCAGCCCCAGCATTTT

j_call: TRBJ1-5
v_call: TRBV12-3/TRBV12-4
d_call: TRBD1
clone_size: NA
cdr3_aa: CASSGRSGTGDINSYSNQPQHF
cdr3_nt: TGTGCCAGCAGTGGACGCTCCGGGACAGGGGACATTAATTCTTATAGCAATCAGCCCCAGCATTTT

j_call: TRBJ2-3
v_call: TRBV7-8
d_call: TRBD2
clone_size: NA
cdr3_aa: CASSSGSGRTDTQYF
cdr3_nt: TGTGCCAGCAGCTCCGGAAGCGGGAGAACAGATACGCAGTATTTT

j_call: TRBJ2-3
v_call: TRBV10-3
d_call: TRBD1
clone_size: few
cdr3_aa: CATRDRVDTDTQYF
cdr3_nt: TGTGCCACCCGGGACAGAGTTGACACAGATACGCAGTATTTT

j_call: TRBJ2-2
v_call: TRBV9
d_call: TRBD2
clone_size: NA
cdr3_aa: CASSVTSGYTGELFF
cdr3_nt: TGTGCCAGCAGCGTCACTAGCGGATACACCGGGGAGCTGTTTTTT

j_call: TRBJ2-1
v_call: TRBV6-5
d_call: NA
clone_size: few
cdr3_aa: CASSYPGTAEQFF
cdr3_nt: TGTGCCAGCAGTTACCCGGGGACGGCTGAGCAGTTCTTC

j_call: TRBJ1-1
v_call: TRBV29-1
d_call: TRBD1
clone_size: many
cdr3_aa: CSGGQGQRAFF
cdr3_nt: TGCAGCGGCGGACAGGGACAGAGAGCTTTCTTT

j_call: TRBJ1-1
v_call: TRBV12-5
d_call: NA
clone_size: few
cdr3_aa: CASGSQVMNTEAFF
cdr3_nt: TGTGCTAGTGGTTCTCAGGTAATGAACACTGAAGCTTTCTTT

j_call: TRBJ2-7
v_call: TRBV20-1
d_call: NA
clone_size: few
cdr3_aa: CSARDNKGSGEQYF
cdr3_nt: TGCAGTGCTAGAGATAATAAGGGATCTGGCGAGCAGTACTTC

j_call: TRBJ2-5
v_call: TRBV6-6
d_call: TRBD2
clone_size: few
cdr3_aa: CASKRGSEGEETQYF
cdr3_nt: TGTGCCAGCAAGCGGGGGTCAGAGGGAGAAGAGACCCAGTACTTC

j_call: TRBJ2-1
v_call: TRBV9
d_call: NA
clone_size: NA
cdr3_aa: CASSPGMLAREAGRINNEQFF
cdr3_nt: TGTGCCAGCAGCCCAGGGATGCTAGCCAGGGAAGCGGGCCGAATAAACAATGAGCAGTTCTTC

j_call: TRBJ2-2
v_call: TRBV12-3/TRBV12-4
d_call: NA
clone_size: few
cdr3_aa: CASSLARTSTGELFF
cdr3_nt: TGTGCCAGCAGTTTAGCGAGGACCAGCACCGGGGAGCTGTTTTTT

j_call: TRBJ2-6
v_call: TRBV11-2
d_call: NA
clone_size: NA
cdr3_aa: CASRMDLSGANVLTF
cdr3_nt: TGTGCCAGCAGGATGGACCTCTCTGGGGCCAACGTCCTGACTTTC

j_call: TRBJ2-1
v_call: TRBV5-6
d_call: NA
clone_size: NA
cdr3_aa: CASSLVGRSGNEQFF
cdr3_nt: TGTGCCAGCAGCTTGGTCGGGAGAAGTGGCAATGAGCAGTTCTTC

j_call: TRBJ1-1
v_call: TRBV10-3
d_call: NA
clone_size: NA
cdr3_aa: CAIKADLNTEAFF
cdr3_nt: TGTGCCATCAAGGCAGACTTGAACACTGAAGCTTTCTTT

j_call: TRBJ2-7
v_call: TRBV7-8
d_call: TRBD2
clone_size: NA
cdr3_aa: CASSLDLSSGYEQYF
cdr3_nt: TGTGCCAGCAGCTTAGATCTTTCTAGCGGCTACGAGCAGTACTTC

j_call: TRBJ2-5
v_call: TRBV6-6
d_call: NA
clone_size: few
cdr3_aa: CASNTKKASETQYF
cdr3_nt: TGTGCCAGCAACACTAAGAAGGCTTCAGAGACCCAGTACTTC

j_call: TRBJ2-4
v_call: TRBV6-2/TRBV6-3
d_call: NA
clone_size: few
cdr3_aa: CAIGPTEDIQYF
cdr3_nt: TGTGCCATCGGACCAACGGAGGACATTCAGTACTTC

j_call: TRBJ2-3
v_call: TRBV20-1
d_call: TRBD2
clone_size: few
cdr3_aa: CSARTPGASGMTDTQYF
cdr3_nt: TGCAGTGCTAGGACCCCAGGGGCTAGCGGGATGACAGATACGCAGTATTTT